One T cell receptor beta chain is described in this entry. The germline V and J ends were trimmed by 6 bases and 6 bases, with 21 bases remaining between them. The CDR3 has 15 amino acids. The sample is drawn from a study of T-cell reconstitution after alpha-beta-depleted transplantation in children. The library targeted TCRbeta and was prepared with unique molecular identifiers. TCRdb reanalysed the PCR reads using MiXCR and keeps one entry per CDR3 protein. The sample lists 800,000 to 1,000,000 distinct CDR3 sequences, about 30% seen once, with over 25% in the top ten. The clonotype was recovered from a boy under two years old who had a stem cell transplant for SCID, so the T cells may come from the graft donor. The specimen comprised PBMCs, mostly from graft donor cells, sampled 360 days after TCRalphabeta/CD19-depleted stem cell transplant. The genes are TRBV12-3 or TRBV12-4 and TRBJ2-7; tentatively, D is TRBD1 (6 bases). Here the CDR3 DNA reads TGTGCCAGCAGCCCCGGGCATCTGGGGGCCCTCGAGCAGTACTTC. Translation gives CASSPGHLGALEQYF.